The following is a TCR beta chain sequence with its context. Its matching antigen is unknown. While the first cohort had hundreds of subjects, the donors belonged to the separate validation cohort of about 120 subjects. These data are taken from a study of cytomegalovirus exposure and HLA in healthy donors. Germline CDR1 and CDR2: SGHAT and FQNNGV. CDR3 length: 14 residues. Losses at the gene ends were 5 bases for V and 10 bases for J; bases not matched to a gene: 9. Overall study results and limits: In the roughly 120 validation repertoires, about 95% of cluster scores exceeded 0, per a later analysis. High specificity and sensitivity for cytomegalovirus status were reported for the classifier.

Here immunoSEQ multiplex PCR was the method, and the copy in TCRdb shows in-frame clones only, minus some. The repertoire holds some 180,000 clones, with roughly 86% as singletons. Sequencing was performed on PBMCs. J is TRBJ2-1 and V is TRBV11-2; 9 nucleotides line up with TRBD1. The origin of this receptor is a man under 40 in good health and CMV-seropositive. The CDR3 DNA is TGTGCCAGCAGCCACCTGACAGGGGGTCGAGAGCAGTTCTTC. It translates to CASSHLTGGREQFF.